This TCR beta chain was sequenced in a study of glioma-infiltrating T cells. This clonotype has a count of ten or more. Its cognate antigen is unknown. The iRepertoire nested amplicon-rescue multiplex PCR amplified TCR alpha and beta CDR3s from RNA. One-step reverse transcription and amplification started from approximately 100-400 ng of tissue mRNA or PBMC total RNA. TCRdb reanalysed the multiplex PCR reads using MiXCR and keeps one entry per CDR3 protein. The data contain roughly 200,000 distinct CDR3 sequences, 32% of them seen just once; the ten biggest clones take up roughly 21%. The study, taken as a whole, reports: Non-neoplastic patients had below-expected tissue-blood divergence, while all gliomas exceeded expectation.

This sequence originates from a human donor with low-grade glioma or glioblastoma, undergoing nonglioma brain surgery, or in good health (not recorded which). Sequencing was done on a sample of glioma tissue, nonneoplastic brain tissue, or PBMCs (not recorded which).

Here the CDR3 DNA reads TGTGCCAGCAGCCATAACCGGGACAGGGGCTACAATGAGCAGTTCTTC. It translates to CASSHNRDRGYNEQFF. This chain connects TRBV6-1 to TRBJ2-1; 10 nucleotides align to TRBD1. In germline, CDR1 is MNHNS, CDR2 SASEGT. CDR3 size: 16 residues. Trimming took 6 bases from V and 3 from J; bases not matched to a gene: 8.